This T cell receptor (beta chain) comes out of a study of T cell repertoires in cytomegalovirus infection (dated by TCRdb to 2018 to 2020). At the level of the whole study: Recently identified HLA-C-restricted CMV epitopes, whose presentation resists viral immunomodulation, were targeted by peptide stimulations together with well-studied HLA-B-restricted epitopes. The HLA type of each donor mattered for the analysis, because public TCR beta signatures pointed to carriage of CMV infection along with the matching HLA type.

In the paper's terms, the treatment or condition label means: in vitro stimulation with specific CMV peptide epitopes to enrich CMV-specific T cells. Paper-wide results and their limitations: Cumulative frequency of public TCR beta family members discriminated carriers of CMV infection plus the relevant HLA type in this cohort and an independent roughly 320-donor cohort. The ex vivo response was dominated by HLA-C-restricted CMV-specific TCR beta clonotypes, and the single most frequent clonotype in two of eight donors was supplied by these HLA-C-restricted clonotypes.

This clonotype occurred a few times. It lacks a known antigen. There are no base qualities to consult, and no much larger clone falls within one base. TCRdb records Illumina HiSeq 1500 as the sequencer. TCRdb handled the public reads itself, with Q25 trimming in fastp and clone calling in MiXCR, and kept productive beta chains. Each entry merges the rows of one CDR3 protein and shows their most common DNA and genes. Counted in this sample were some 800,000 distinct CDR3 sequences; roughly 33% of them appeared once. Of the sample, 12% falls within the top ten clones. The material was cultured CD8+ T cells from PBMCs, obtained from culture after CMV antigen stimulation. The sequence came from a human donor in good health (CMV status not recorded). Some clones in this sample may be carry-over from other donors' samples.

CDR3 reads: CASSYIPAGGPYNEQFF. The sequenced DNA is TGTGCCAGCAGTTACATTCCAGCGGGGGGGCCATACAATGAGCAGTTCTTC. The sequence joins TRBV6-6 to TRBJ2-1, with 10 junctional bases fitting TRBD2. The germline V gene encodes CDR1 MNHNY and CDR2 SVGAGI (reference sequence). At the junction V is shortened by 2 bases and J by 4 bases; bases outside the gene matches: 8. The CDR3 starts with the cysteine, ends with the phenylalanine, and has 17 residues. The CDR3 DNA has 51 bases and is translated from base 1.